These T cell receptor beta chains were read from a single sample in a study of identical twins. TCRdb passed the 5' RACE reads through MiXCR, listing each CDR3 protein once. This sample has 420,000 or so distinct CDR3 sequences, with less than 20% found just once. The sequenced material came from naive T cells sorted from blood. Every receptor here comes from a man aged 50 to 60 in good health. Each CDR3 is given with its conserved first and last residue. A D gene is named only where the DNA matches it firmly. Rows may omit the clone size; those that give it use once, few, many or a size class.

>few|TRBV20-1|TRBJ1-2|.|14
CSARSIWTEEGYTF
TGCAGTGCTAGAAGCATTTGGACAGAAGAAGGCTACACCTTC
>few|TRBV5-1|TRBJ2-7|.|14
CASSLQTDTYEQYF
TGCGCCAGCAGCTTACAGACAGACACCTACGAGCAGTACTTC
>many|TRBV4-3|TRBJ2-7|TRBD1|15
CASSQEKTGAYEQYF
TGCGCCAGCAGCCAAGAAAAGACAGGGGCCTACGAGCAGTACTTC
>.|TRBV5-1|TRBJ2-1|TRBD1|16
CASSLQGGTGDNEQFF
TGCGCCAGCAGCCTGCAGGGCGGGACAGGGGACAATGAGCAGTTCTTC
>many|TRBV5-1|TRBJ1-1|.|15
CASSLDSYKGTEAFF
TGCGCCAGCAGCTTGGATTCCTATAAGGGAACTGAAGCTTTCTTT
>.|TRBV10-3|TRBJ2-5|TRBD2|15
CAISSRLAREETQYF
TGTGCCATCAGTTCTAGACTAGCGAGAGAAGAGACCCAGTACTTC
>few|TRBV6-1|TRBJ1-2|.|12
CASSEQGLGYTF
TGTGCCAGCAGTGAACAGGGGCTGGGCTACACCTTC
>.|TRBV4-1|TRBJ1-3|.|17
CASSQEWTVSRGNTIYF
TGCGCCAGCAGCCAAGAGTGGACAGTCTCAAGAGGAAACACCATATATTTT
>.|TRBV10-3|TRBJ2-5|TRBD2|16
CAIRTGTSGRRETQYF
TGTGCCATCAGGACCGGGACTAGCGGGAGAAGAGAGACCCAGTACTTC
>few|TRBV20-1|TRBJ2-7|TRBD1|12
CSGHRGLDEQYF
TGCAGTGGACACAGGGGGCTCGACGAGCAGTACTTC
>.|TRBV4-2|TRBJ2-3|.|18
CASSQVLSVAEFTDTQYF
TGTGCCAGCAGCCAAGTATTATCGGTGGCAGAGTTCACAGATACGCAGTATTTT
>.|TRBV20-1|TRBJ1-2|TRBD1|14
CSARVRDRGYGYTF
TGCAGTGCTAGAGTCCGGGACAGGGGGTATGGCTACACCTTC
>.|TRBV19|TRBJ2-1|TRBD1|14
CASRLGQELNEQFF
TGTGCCAGTAGGCTAGGACAGGAGTTAAATGAGCAGTTCTTC
>.|TRBV5-1|TRBJ2-7|.|17
CASSLSSGREIFTAQYF
TGCGCCAGCAGCTTGTCTTCCGGCAGAGAAATATTTACGGCGCAGTACTTC
>.|TRBV4-3|TRBJ2-7|TRBD1|16
CASSQDNYRGLGEQYF
TGCGCCAGCAGCCAAGACAACTACAGGGGGCTCGGGGAGCAGTACTTC
>many|TRBV4-3|TRBJ2-1|TRBD1|15
CASSRGRGTYNEQFF
TGCGCCAGCAGCCGCGGCAGGGGGACCTACAATGAGCAGTTCTTC
>many|TRBV24-1|TRBJ2-7|TRBD1|12
CATSATGNEQYF
TGTGCCACCAGTGCGACAGGGAACGAGCAGTACTTC
>.|TRBV2|TRBJ2-1|.|15
CASREPDRFYNEQFF
TGTGCCAGCAGGGAGCCGGACAGATTCTACAATGAGCAGTTCTTC
>few|TRBV11-3|TRBJ2-1|.|15
CASSLAGTVNNEQFF
TGTGCCAGCAGCTTAGCGGGGACTGTAAACAATGAGCAGTTCTTC
>few|TRBV18|TRBJ2-6|.|17
CASSPTAGLSGANVLTF
TGTGCCAGCTCACCAACGGCAGGCCTCTCTGGGGCCAACGTCCTGACTTTC
>few|TRBV11-1|TRBJ2-4|TRBD1|18
CASSSPPKGHDRGYIQYF
TGTGCCAGCAGCTCACCACCTAAGGGCCATGACAGGGGTTACATTCAGTACTTC
>many|TRBV14|TRBJ2-1|TRBD2|14
CASSPRLAGAPQFF
TGTGCCAGCAGTCCACGATTAGCGGGAGCCCCCCAGTTCTTC
>many|TRBV12-3/TRBV12-4|TRBJ1-2|.|13
CASKILGTYGYTF
TGTGCCAGCAAGATTCTCGGCACCTATGGCTACACCTTC
>few|TRBV6-1|TRBJ1-1|TRBD1|17
CASSLSPGGTGGAGTFF
TGTGCCAGCAGCCTCTCTCCCGGGGGGACAGGGGGCGCGGGGACTTTCTTT
>.|TRBV20-1|TRBJ2-7|.|15
CSARELPGHRSQQYF
TGCAGTGCTAGAGAACTCCCGGGACACCGTTCCCAGCAGTACTTC
>few|TRBV20-1|TRBJ2-1|TRBD2|20
CSASLGLAGGYGNSYNEQFF
TGCAGTGCTAGCCTAGGACTAGCGGGGGGATACGGAAACTCCTACAATGAGCAGTTCTTC
>few|TRBV7-9|TRBJ2-1|.|14
CASSLTGDHNEQFF
TGTGCCAGCAGCTTAACCGGGGACCACAATGAGCAGTTCTTC
>.|TRBV29-1|TRBJ2-7|.|11
CSAGHHYEQYF
TGCAGCGCGGGACACCACTACGAGCAGTACTTC
>.|TRBV29-1|TRBJ2-1|TRBD1|11
CSVLRTGEQFF
TGCAGCGTACTTAGGACAGGGGAGCAGTTCTTC
>few|TRBV29-1|TRBJ1-1|.|9
CSVAGEAFF
TGCAGCGTTGCAGGTGAAGCTTTCTTT
>once|TRBV5-6|TRBJ2-7|TRBD2|16
CASSFEWSGGLDEQYF
TGTGCCAGCAGCTTTGAATGGTCGGGAGGGCTCGACGAGCAGTACTTC
>.|TRBV4-3|TRBJ1-5|.|15
CASSQDAGGGQPQHF
TGCGCCAGCAGCCAAGATGCGGGAGGAGGTCAGCCCCAGCATTTT
>.|TRBV11-2|TRBJ2-1|.|13
CASSLDSANEQFF
TGTGCCAGCAGCTTAGATTCTGCCAATGAGCAGTTCTTC
>few|TRBV7-2|TRBJ2-7|.|15
CASSLDGGGSYEQYF
TGTGCCAGCAGCTTAGATGGCGGTGGCTCCTACGAGCAGTACTTC
>.|TRBV11-1|TRBJ2-1|TRBD2|16
CASSIYPTAGDNEQFF
TGTGCCAGCAGCATCTATCCGACGGCGGGGGACAATGAGCAGTTCTTC
>.|TRBV4-3|TRBJ2-1|TRBD2|16
CASSQGLWLADNEQFF
TGCGCCAGCAGCCAAGGCCTATGGCTAGCGGACAATGAGCAGTTCTTC
>.|TRBV25-1|TRBJ1-4|TRBD1|13
CASSQQGREKLFF
TGTGCCAGCAGTCAACAGGGGAGGGAAAAACTGTTTTTT
>.|TRBV12-3/TRBV12-4|TRBJ2-1|TRBD2|15
CASSLAGGPFNEQFF
TGTGCCAGCAGTTTAGCGGGAGGGCCTTTCAATGAGCAGTTCTTC
>.|TRBV27|TRBJ2-1|.|12
CASSGQTKRKFF
TGTGCCAGCAGTGGACAGACTAAGCGGAAGTTCTTC
>few|TRBV7-9|TRBJ1-3|.|12
CASSLAGNTIYF
TGTGCCAGCAGCTTAGCAGGAAACACCATATATTTT
>few|TRBV27|TRBJ2-5|TRBD2|15
CASSRLLAGIETQYF
TGTGCCAGCAGTCGACTTCTAGCGGGAATCGAGACCCAGTACTTC
>many|TRBV5-1|TRBJ1-2|TRBD1|14
CASSSGQGRYGYTF
TGCGCCAGCAGCTCGGGACAGGGGCGCTATGGCTACACCTTC